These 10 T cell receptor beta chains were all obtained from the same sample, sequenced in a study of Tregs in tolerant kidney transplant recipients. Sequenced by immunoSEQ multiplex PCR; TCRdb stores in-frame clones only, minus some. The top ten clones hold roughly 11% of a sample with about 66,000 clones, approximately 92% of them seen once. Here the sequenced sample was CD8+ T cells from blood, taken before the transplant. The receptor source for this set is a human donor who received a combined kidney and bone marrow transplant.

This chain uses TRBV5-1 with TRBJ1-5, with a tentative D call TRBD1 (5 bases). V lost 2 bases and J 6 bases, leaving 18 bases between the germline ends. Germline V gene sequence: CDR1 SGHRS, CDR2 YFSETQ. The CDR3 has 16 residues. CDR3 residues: CASSFYPARGSQPQHF. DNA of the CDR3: TGCGCCAGCAGCTTTTATCCAGCCCGGGGGTCTCAGCCCCAGCATTTT.

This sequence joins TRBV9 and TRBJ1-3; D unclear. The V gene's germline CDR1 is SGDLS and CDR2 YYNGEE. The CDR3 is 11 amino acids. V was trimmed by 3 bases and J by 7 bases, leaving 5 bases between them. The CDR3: CASSGRNTIYF. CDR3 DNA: TGTGCCAGCAGCGGGAGGAACACCATATATTTT.

The CDR3 nucleotides read TGTGCCAGCAGTTTAGGAAGCGGGGGTATAGATACGCAGTATTTT. Amino acids: CASSLGSGGIDTQYF. This chain uses TRBV28 with TRBJ2-3; 8 nucleotides agree with TRBD2. The CDR3 contains 15 residues. The V and J ends lost 2 bases and 5 bases, in that order; junction bases with no gene match: 6. The germline CDR1 and CDR2 sequences are MDHEN and SYDVKM.

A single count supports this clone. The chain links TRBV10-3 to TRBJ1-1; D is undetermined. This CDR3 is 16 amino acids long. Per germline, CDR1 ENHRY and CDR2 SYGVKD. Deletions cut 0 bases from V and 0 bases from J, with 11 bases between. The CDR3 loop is CAISESQLIMNTEAFF. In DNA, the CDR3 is TGTGCCATCAGTGAGTCACAACTAATTATGAACACTGAAGCTTTCTTT.

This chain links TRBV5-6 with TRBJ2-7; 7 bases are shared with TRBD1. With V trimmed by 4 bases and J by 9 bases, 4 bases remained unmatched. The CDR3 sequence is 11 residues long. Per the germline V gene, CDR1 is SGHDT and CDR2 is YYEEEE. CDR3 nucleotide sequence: TGTGCCAGCAGCGATTGGACAGGGCAGTACTTC. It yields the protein CASSDWTGQYF.

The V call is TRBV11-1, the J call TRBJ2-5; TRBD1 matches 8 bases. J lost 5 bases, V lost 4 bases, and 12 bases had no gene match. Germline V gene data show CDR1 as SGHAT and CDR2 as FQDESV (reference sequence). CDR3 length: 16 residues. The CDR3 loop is CASSSRQGLTGETQYF. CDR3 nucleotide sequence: TGTGCCAGCAGCTCCCGACAGGGGCTAACAGGGGAGACCCAGTACTTC.

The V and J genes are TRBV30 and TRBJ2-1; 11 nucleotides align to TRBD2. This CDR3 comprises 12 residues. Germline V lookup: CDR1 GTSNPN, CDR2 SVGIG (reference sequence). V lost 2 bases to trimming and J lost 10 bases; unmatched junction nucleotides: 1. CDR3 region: CAWSPSGGEQFF. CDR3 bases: TGTGCCTGGAGTCCTAGCGGGGGGGAGCAGTTCTTC. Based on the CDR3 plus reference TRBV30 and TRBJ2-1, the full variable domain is SQTIHQWPATLVQPVGSPLSLECTVEGTSNPNLYWYRQAAGRGLQLLFYSVGIGQISSEVPQNLSASRPQDRQFILSSKKLLLSDSGFYLCAWSPSGGEQFFGPGTRLTVL.

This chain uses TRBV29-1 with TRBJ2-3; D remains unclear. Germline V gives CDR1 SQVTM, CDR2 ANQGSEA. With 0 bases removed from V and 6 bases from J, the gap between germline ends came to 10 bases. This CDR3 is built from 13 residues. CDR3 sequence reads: CSVEDPRSDTQYF. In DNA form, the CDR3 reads TGCAGCGTTGAAGACCCCAGAAGTGATACGCAGTATTTT.

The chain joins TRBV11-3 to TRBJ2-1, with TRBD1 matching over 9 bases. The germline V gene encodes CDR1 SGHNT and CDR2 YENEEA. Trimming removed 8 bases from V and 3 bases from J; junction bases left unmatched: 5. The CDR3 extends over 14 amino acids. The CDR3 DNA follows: TGTGCCAGCGTCGGGGACAGGGACTACAATGAGCAGTTCTTC. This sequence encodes CASVGDRDYNEQFF. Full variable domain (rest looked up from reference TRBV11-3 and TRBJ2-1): EAGVVQSPRYKIIEKKQPVAFWCNPISGHNTLYWYLQNLGQGPELLIRYENEEAVDDSQLPKDRFSAERLKGVDSTLKIQPAELGDSAVYLCASVGDRDYNEQFFGPGTRLTVL.

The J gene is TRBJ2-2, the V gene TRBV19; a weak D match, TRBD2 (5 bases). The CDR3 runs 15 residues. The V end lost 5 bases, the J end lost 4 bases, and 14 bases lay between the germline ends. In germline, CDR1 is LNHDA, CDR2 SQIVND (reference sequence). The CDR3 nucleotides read TGTGCCAGTAGTTGGGCTAGCCGGGGCACCGGGGAGCTGTTTTTT. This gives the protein CASSWASRGTGELFF.